This T cell receptor (beta chain) derives from a study of technical replicates of blood from a handful of donors. Germline CDR1 is MNHNY and CDR2 is SVGAGI (reference sequence). V was clipped by 3 bases and J by 2 bases, with 12 bases between them. This CDR3 has 15 residues. Assay used: immunoSEQ multiplex PCR; TCRdb lists only in-frame clones, some missing. The sample holds roughly 50,000 clones, just under 95% seen once. The sequence was collected from a human donor in good health. Some clones in this sample may be carry-over from other donors' samples. The specimen was PBMCs. The chain couples TRBV6-6 to TRBJ2-3; D unclear. The chain's CDR3 is CASSYLYGDTDTQYF. In nucleotides, the CDR3 is TGTGCCAGCAGTTATCTGTACGGAGACACAGATACGCAGTATTTT.